One sample yielded the 32 T cell receptor beta chains listed below, sequenced in a study of blood T cell repertoires in COVID-19. The repertoire was sequenced with immunoSEQ multiplex PCR; TCRdb's copy has only in-frame clones and lacks some. The sample carries roughly 99,000 clones, around nine tenths recorded once. The sequenced material came from peripheral blood. The receptors originated from a woman under 40 with acute or convalescent COVID-19.

This clone was observed a single time. The rearrangement uses TRBV18 and TRBJ2-5; D is possibly TRBD1 (6 bases). The ends were cut back, 3 bases at V and 5 bases at J, with 13 bases in the middle. This CDR3 comprises 14 residues. In germline, CDR1 is KGHSH, CDR2 LQKENI. The DNA for the CDR3 is TGTGCCAGCTCACCTGGGGACACCCGGGAGACCCAGTACTTC. Translated, it gives CASSPGDTRETQYF.

This clone was counted many times. This sequence joins TRBV5-1 and TRBJ2-1; 7 bases map to TRBD2. This CDR3 is built from 14 residues. Germline CDR1 SGHRS, CDR2 YFSETQ. V dropped 4 bases and J dropped 4; count of bases not matched to a gene: 5. CDR3 in DNA: TGCGCCAGCAGCCGGGACTACATTTACAATGAGCAGTTCTTC. It encodes CASSRDYIYNEQFF.

The chain couples TRBV28 to TRBJ1-4; D might be TRBD1 (5 bases). The germline gives CDR1 MDHEN, CDR2 SYDVKM. There are 18 residues in the CDR3. V lost 2 bases and J lost 2, with 18 bases in between. CDR3: CASSLRATGEVTNEKLFF. The CDR3 DNA sequence: TGTGCCAGCAGTTTAAGGGCAACAGGTGAAGTCACTAATGAAAAACTGTTTTTT.

This rearrangement joins TRBV12-1 to TRBJ2-1; the table's D call of TRBD1 was not tested on the DNA. TRBV12-1 is labeled a pseudogene. The length of the CDR3 is 18 residues. For the CDR3, the DNA is TGTGCCAGCAGCTTTGGTCAGATGGGGCAGGGCAGACTCAATGAGCAGTTCTTC. As protein: CASSFGQMGQGRLNEQFF.

The V and J genes are TRBV29-1 and TRBJ2-4, with 12 nucleotides matching TRBD2. The CDR3 totals 16 residues. From germline, CDR1 is SQVTM and CDR2 ANQGSEA. V was pared by 0 bases and J by 8 bases, with 8 bases of the junction left unmatched. CDR3 sequence: CSVEDPSGRARDIQYF. CDR3 DNA: TGCAGCGTTGAAGATCCTAGCGGGAGGGCCCGAGACATTCAGTACTTC.

The chain joins TRBV5-1 to TRBJ2-7; 9 bases agree with TRBD2. This CDR3 region has 13 residues. Germline-derived CDR1 and CDR2 are SGHRS and YFSETQ. Trimming cost V 3 bases and J 6 bases; bases outside gene matches: 4. The CDR3 reads CASSSPLAGEQYF. CDR3 bases: TGCGCCAGCAGCTCCCCACTAGCGGGCGAGCAGTACTTC. The variable domain in full, completed from reference TRBV5-1 and TRBJ2-7, reads KAGVTQTPRYLIKTRGQQVTLSCSPISGHRSVSWYQQTPGQGLQFLFEYFSETQRNKGNFPGRFSGRQFSNSRSEMNVSTLELGDSALYLCASSSPLAGEQYFGPGTRLTVT.

This chain uses TRBV7-2 with TRBJ2-7; no reliable D call. CDR3 length equals 13 residues. Germline values: CDR1 SGHTA, CDR2 FQGNSA. V was shortened by 5 bases and J by 2 bases, with 10 bases between the two germline ends. The CDR3 spells CASSTEWTYEQYF. The CDR3 DNA reads as TGTGCCAGCAGCACGGAGTGGACCTACGAGCAGTACTTC.

The genes are TRBV6-4 and TRBJ1-1; D gene unclear. The CDR3 totals 15 residues. Germline V CDR1 and CDR2: MRHNA, SNTAGT. The V and J ends lost 3 bases and 4 bases respectively, with 15 bases between them. The CDR3 DNA reads as TGTGCCAGCAGTGAGTTCCCGGGTTGGGTCACTGAAGCTTTCTTT. Translation: CASSEFPGWVTEAFF.

The chain couples TRBV5-1 to TRBJ2-1, with D possibly being TRBD2 (6 bases). This CDR3 has 15 amino acids. V was clipped by 2 bases and J by 0 bases, with 9 bases between them. Germline CDR1 is SGHRS and CDR2 is YFSETQ. As DNA, the CDR3 is TGCGCCAGCAGCTTTGCGGGGAGCTCCTACAATGAGCAGTTCTTC. It specifies CASSFAGSSYNEQFF.

The chain joins TRBV4-2 to TRBJ1-5, with TRBD1 matching 8 bases. Germline loops: CDR1 LGHNA, CDR2 YNFKEQ. Trimming at V came to 2 bases and at J to 0 bases, leaving 12 bases not matched to a gene. The CDR3 sequence is 19 residues long. CDR3 DNA sequence: TGTGCCAGCAGCCAAAATACATTGACAGGGGTTTATAGCAATCAGCCCCAGCATTTT. The encoded protein is CASSQNTLTGVYSNQPQHF.

The V gene is TRBV18, the J gene TRBJ1-3; unclear D gene. Trimming removed 1 base at V and 0 bases at J, with 13 bases between. Germline CDR1 and CDR2: KGHSH and LQKENI. This CDR3 is 17 amino acids long. CDR3 residues: CASSPRGGLSSGNTIYF. The CDR3 region has the DNA TGTGCCAGCTCACCACGGGGAGGGTTGAGCTCTGGAAACACCATATATTTT.

V gene TRBV18 combines with J gene TRBJ2-3, with D hard to call. This CDR3 region has 14 residues. Germline V gene lookup returns CDR1 KGHSH and CDR2 LQKENI. Trimming removed 3 bases from V and 2 bases from J, with 9 bases in between. CDR3 in amino acids: CASSPPVHTDTQYF. Here the CDR3 DNA reads TGTGCCAGCTCACCTCCTGTACACACAGATACGCAGTATTTT.

The chain uses TRBV5-5 and TRBJ1-1, with D uncertain. Deletions cut 4 bases from V and 6 bases from J, with 10 bases between. The germline V gene has CDR1 SGHKS and CDR2 YYEKEE (reference sequence). The CDR3 runs 12 residues. As DNA, the CDR3 is TGTGCCAGCAGCCGTTCGCGTTCTGAAGCTTTCTTT. Its protein product is CASSRSRSEAFF.

The chain combines TRBV11-2 with TRBJ2-1; 8 nucleotides match TRBD2. This CDR3 has 16 amino acids. In germline, CDR1 is SGHAT, CDR2 FQNNGV. V shed 5 bases, J shed 3 bases, and the junction held 9 bases outside the gene matches. For the CDR3, the DNA is TGTGCCAGCAGCCCCTCGACTAGCGTTTACTACAATGAGCAGTTCTTC. Residues: CASSPSTSVYYNEQFF.

The genes are TRBV28 and TRBJ1-1; possibly TRBD1 for D (5 bases). The CDR3 is made up of 17 amino acids. Germline lookup yields CDR1 MDHEN and CDR2 SYDVKM. Trimming shortened V by 7 bases and J by 6 bases, and 27 bases separated the two germline ends. The CDR3 spells CASTRGVGRGVLPEAFF. Written as DNA, the CDR3 is TGTGCCAGCACCCGGGGGGTAGGGAGGGGCGTACTGCCTGAAGCTTTCTTT.

CDR3 coding DNA: TGCGCCAGCAGCACCGGGACATTGAACACTGAAGCTTTCTTT. It yields the protein CASSTGTLNTEAFF. The chain links TRBV5-1 to TRBJ1-1, with a possible D match to TRBD1 (6 bases). There are 14 residues in the CDR3. Germline loops: CDR1 SGHRS, CDR2 YFSETQ. Trimming took off 4 bases at V and 0 bases at J, with 10 bases between the two ends. Full variable domain (rest looked up from reference TRBV5-1 and TRBJ1-1): KAGVTQTPRYLIKTRGQQVTLSCSPISGHRSVSWYQQTPGQGLQFLFEYFSETQRNKGNFPGRFSGRQFSNSRSEMNVSTLELGDSALYLCASSTGTLNTEAFFGQGTRLTVV.

V usage is TRBV7-7 and J usage is TRBJ2-5; maybe TRBD2 (6 bases). The CDR3 sequence is 13 residues long. Deletions cut 0 bases from V and 7 bases from J, with 9 bases between. Germline lookup yields CDR1 SSHAT and CDR2 FNYEAQ (reference sequence). CDR3 amino acids: CASSLAGGGTQYF. The CDR3 coding sequence is TGTGCCAGCAGCTTAGCGGGGGGAGGGACCCAGTACTTC.

This clone was observed a handful of times. The chain couples TRBV28 to TRBJ1-5, with 8 bases matching TRBD1. This CDR3 has 14 amino acids. Germline V gene sequence: CDR1 MDHEN, CDR2 SYDVKM. V dropped 6 bases and J dropped 5; count of bases not matched to a gene: 6. In DNA, the CDR3 is TGTGCCAGCAGGTCGACAGGGGATCATCAGCCCCAGCATTTT. Amino acids: CASRSTGDHQPQHF.

The chain carries TRBV6-6 and TRBJ2-1, with D maybe TRBD1 (6 bases). Germline V CDR1 and CDR2: MNHNY, SVGAGI (reference sequence). This CDR3 comprises 15 residues. Deletions cut 4 bases from V and 7 bases from J, with 17 bases between. Here the CDR3 reads CASSFLGRGENEQFF. In DNA, the CDR3 is TGTGCCAGCAGTTTCTTAGGCAGGGGCGAGAATGAGCAGTTCTTC.

The chain uses TRBV2 and TRBJ2-6; TRBD1 might be the D (5 bases). Between the trimmed V and J ends, which lost 2 bases and 4 bases, there was a span of 6 bases. Germline-derived CDR1 and CDR2 are SNHLY and FYNNEI. This CDR3 is built from 14 residues. The CDR3 DNA reads as TGTGCCAGCAGTGAACAGGGAGGGGCCAACGTCCTGACTTTC. Residues: CASSEQGGANVLTF.

In this sample, this clone turned up once. The chain is built from TRBV19 and TRBJ1-6, with a possible D match to TRBD1 (6 bases). The CDR3 extends over 16 amino acids. CDR1 is LNHDA and CDR2 is SQIVND in the germline V gene (reference sequence). Trimming took off 4 bases at V and 9 bases at J, with 19 bases between the two ends. CDR3 coding DNA: TGTGCCAGTAGTACCAGTGCGGGCCTACAGGGTTCACCCCTCCACTTT. This gives the protein CASSTSAGLQGSPLHF.

The gene calls are TRBV7-6 and TRBJ2-7; maybe TRBD1 (6 bases). The V and J ends lost 5 bases and 2 bases respectively, with 16 bases between them. Germline CDR1 reads SGHVS; CDR2 reads FNYEAQ. This CDR3 region has 15 residues. The CDR3 sequence is CASSPQVGATYEQYF. For the CDR3, the DNA is TGTGCCAGCAGCCCCCAGGTGGGGGCGACCTACGAGCAGTACTTC. Combining the CDR3 with reference TRBV7-6 and TRBJ2-7 gives the whole variable domain GAGVSQSPRYKVTKRGQDVALRCDPISGHVSLYWYRQALGQGPEFLTYFNYEAQQDKSGLPNDRFSAERPEGSISTLTIQRTEQRDSAMYRCASSPQVGATYEQYFGPGTRLTVT.

This chain's CDR3 is CASSQEWLADYEQYF. CDR3 nucleotides: TGTGCCAGCAGCCAAGAATGGCTAGCGGACTACGAGCAGTACTTC. The rearrangement links TRBV4-2 to TRBJ2-7, with 7 bases aligning to TRBD2. Unmatched junction bases numbered 5, after V lost 0 bases and J lost 3 bases. The CDR3 has 15 amino acids. From germline, CDR1 is LGHNA and CDR2 YNFKEQ.

The V and J genes are TRBV11-2 and TRBJ2-1; the match to TRBD1 covers 8 bases. CDR3 size: 14 residues. Germline V gives CDR1 SGHAT, CDR2 FQNNGV. The J segment lost 3 bases and the V segment lost 7 bases, leaving 5 bases of the junction unmatched. The CDR3 here is CASTAGQGYNEQFF. Written as DNA, the CDR3 is TGTGCCAGCACCGCCGGACAGGGCTACAATGAGCAGTTCTTC.

The chain has TRBV7-9 and TRBJ2-3; maybe TRBD2 (7 bases). V lost 0 bases, J lost 4 bases, and 11 bases lay in between. The CDR3 length is 15 residues. In germline, CDR1 is SEHNR, CDR2 FQNEAQ (reference sequence). The CDR3: CASSLAGGLADTQYF. In DNA, the CDR3 is TGTGCCAGCAGCTTAGCGGGGGGGCTGGCAGATACGCAGTATTTT.

This sequence joins TRBV4-3 and TRBJ2-5; D is unclear. This CDR3 has 15 residues. Per the germline V gene, CDR1 is LGHNA and CDR2 is YSLEER. V lost 0 bases, J lost 7 bases, and 15 bases lay in between. In DNA form, the CDR3 reads TGCGCCAGCAGCCAAGATATTTTTGAGGAAGGGACCCAGTACTTC. Its translation: CASSQDIFEEGTQYF.

The J gene is TRBJ1-1, the V gene TRBV12-5, with D hard to call. Trimming removed 1 base from V and 8 bases from J, with 5 bases in between. Germline CDR1 reads LGHNT; CDR2 reads FRNRAP. This CDR3 comprises 11 residues. The CDR3 here is CASGLGAEAFF. The CDR3 bases are TGTGCTAGTGGTTTGGGCGCCGAAGCTTTCTTT.

This chain links TRBV20-1 with TRBJ2-1, with D maybe TRBD2 (6 bases). The CDR3 sequence is 14 residues long. V was cut by 3 bases and J by 4 bases, with 13 bases left in between. Germline lookup yields CDR1 DFQATT and CDR2 SNEGSKA (reference sequence). CDR3 sequence: CSASRLALYNEQFF. In nucleotides, the CDR3 is TGCAGTGCTAGTCGTCTAGCGCTTTACAATGAGCAGTTCTTC.

This clone was seen just once. This chain links TRBV10-1 with TRBJ2-3; tentative D call: TRBD2 (6 bases). The V and J ends lost 5 bases and 6 bases respectively, with 12 bases between them. The CDR3 covers 13 residues. The germline CDR1 and CDR2 sequences are WNHNN and SYGVQD (reference sequence). Here the CDR3 DNA reads TGCGCCAGCAGTCCAGCGGGTGGGGATACGCAGTATTTT. It yields the protein CASSPAGGDTQYF.

The chain joins TRBV25-1 to TRBJ2-1; 8 bases map to TRBD1. CDR1 MGHDK and CDR2 SYGVNS come from the germline V gene. This CDR3 spans 13 amino acids. The V segment lost 6 bases and the J segment 8 bases; nucleotides outside the gene matches: 6. The CDR3 nucleotides read TGTGCCAGCAGACCGACAGGGGAGGATGAGCAGTTCTTC. This encodes CASRPTGEDEQFF. The complete variable domain, with remaining parts taken from reference TRBV25-1 and TRBJ2-1, reads EADIYQTPRYLVIGTGKKITLECSQTMGHDKMYWYQQDPGMELHLIHYSYGVNSTEKGDLSSESTVSRIRTEHFPLTLESARPSHTSQYLCASRPTGEDEQFFGPGTRLTVL.

V gene TRBV7-9 combines with J gene TRBJ1-1; 8 bases align to TRBD1. With 8 bases clipped from V and 4 bases from J, the junction kept 3 bases outside the gene matches. CDR3 size: 12 residues. Per germline, CDR1 SEHNR and CDR2 FQNEAQ (reference sequence). The CDR3, as DNA: TGTGCCAGCGAGACAGGGGCCACTGAAGCTTTCTTT. Encoded protein: CASETGATEAFF.

This clone was detected once. The chain couples TRBV5-4 to TRBJ1-2; 8 positions agree with TRBD1. With V trimmed by 1 base and J by 6 bases, 8 bases remained unmatched. Germline V gene data show CDR1 as SGHNT and CDR2 as YYREEE (reference sequence). This CDR3 contains 15 residues. The CDR3 reads CASSLQGARNNGYTF. CDR3 nucleotide sequence: TGTGCCAGCAGCTTGCAGGGGGCCAGAAACAATGGCTACACCTTC.